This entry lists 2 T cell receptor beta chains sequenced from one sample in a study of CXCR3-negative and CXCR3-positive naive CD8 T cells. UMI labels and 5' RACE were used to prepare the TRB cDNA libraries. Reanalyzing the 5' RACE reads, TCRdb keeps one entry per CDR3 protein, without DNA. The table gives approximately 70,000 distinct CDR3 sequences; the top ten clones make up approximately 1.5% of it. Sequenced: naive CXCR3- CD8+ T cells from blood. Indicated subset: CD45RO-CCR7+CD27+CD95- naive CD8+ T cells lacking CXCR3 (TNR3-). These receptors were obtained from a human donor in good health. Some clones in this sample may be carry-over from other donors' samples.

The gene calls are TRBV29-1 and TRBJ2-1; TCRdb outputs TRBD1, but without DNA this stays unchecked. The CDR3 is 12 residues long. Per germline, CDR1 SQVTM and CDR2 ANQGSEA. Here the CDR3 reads CSVALQDNEQFF.

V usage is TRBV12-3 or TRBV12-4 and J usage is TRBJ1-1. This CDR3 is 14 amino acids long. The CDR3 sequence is CASSPGGANTEAFF.